The 12 T cell receptor beta chains listed next were all sequenced from one sample in a study of T cell responses to AZD1222 COVID-19 vaccine. Produced via immunoSEQ multiplex PCR; TCRdb's table is partial and in-frame only. The sample carries 120,000 to 150,000 clones, roughly nine tenths recorded once. The sample consisted of peripheral blood, taken 28 days after the second AZD1222 dose. All receptors come from an adult who received the AZD1222 COVID-19 vaccine.

The gene calls are TRBV7-2 and TRBJ1-5, with D unclear. CDR1 and CDR2 (germline): SGHTA, FQGNSA. This CDR3 is 14 amino acids long. Trimming pared 2 bases from V and 0 bases from J, leaving 5 bases between. The chain's CDR3 is CASSLYDSNQPQHF. For the CDR3, the DNA is TGTGCCAGCAGCTTATATGATAGCAATCAGCCCCAGCATTTT.

This rearrangement joins TRBV6-5 to TRBJ2-3, with 7 bases identical to TRBD1. Germline V gene data show CDR1 as MNHEY and CDR2 as SVGAGI. This CDR3 region has 12 residues. V was pared by 10 bases and J by 2 bases, with 3 bases of the junction left unmatched. The CDR3 here is CATGQNTDTQYF. The CDR3 region has the DNA TGTGCCACGGGACAGAACACAGATACGCAGTATTTT.

The chain joins TRBV4-2 to TRBJ2-7, with D uncertain. CDR3 length: 14 amino acids. Germline CDR1 LGHNA, CDR2 YNFKEQ. Deletions cut 4 bases from V and 5 bases from J, with 15 bases between. The CDR3 loop reads CASSPLRRGDEQYF. CDR3 DNA: TGTGCCAGCAGCCCCTTAAGGCGCGGCGACGAGCAGTACTTC.

This sequence joins TRBV15 and TRBJ1-6; D is unresolved. Germline V gene data show CDR1 as LNHNV and CDR2 as YYDKDF (reference sequence). This CDR3 has 17 amino acids. Trimming took 2 bases from V and 0 from J, leaving 11 bases between them. CDR3 loop: CATSRHSRGSYNSPLHF. CDR3 sequence (DNA): TGTGCCACCAGCAGACACTCCCGGGGCTCCTATAATTCACCCCTCCACTTT.

The chain joins TRBV5-1 to TRBJ2-5; a weak D match, TRBD2 (5 bases). V was cut by 1 base and J by 8 bases, with 18 bases left in between. CDR1 is SGHRS, CDR2 YFSETQ, per germline. This CDR3 has 15 amino acids. CDR3 sequence (DNA): TGCGCCAGCAGCTTGACGGGTGGGAGTTTGGAAACCCAGTACTTC. Residues: CASSLTGGSLETQYF.

The chain links TRBV6-2 or TRBV6-3 to TRBJ2-1; TRBD2 agrees at 13 bases. The CDR3 consists of 21 residues. The ends lost 4 bases at V and 1 base at J; junction bases unmatched: 16. CDR1 is MNHEY, CDR2 SVGEGT, per germline. CDR3 loop: CASSSLRQGTSGVPSYNEQFF. DNA of the CDR3: TGTGCCAGCAGTTCGCTTCGACAGGGGACTAGCGGGGTCCCGTCCTACAATGAGCAGTTCTTC.

V usage is TRBV7-2 and J usage is TRBJ2-5; D perhaps matches TRBD2 (7 bases). This CDR3 has 15 residues. Germline values: CDR1 SGHTA, CDR2 FQGNSA. Trimming removed 6 bases at V and 5 bases at J, with 19 bases between. This chain's CDR3 is CASSYRRGASETQYF. The CDR3 region has the DNA TGTGCCAGCAGTTACCGACGGGGGGCGAGTGAGACCCAGTACTTC.

This CDR3 reads CASSLVPGSSGNTIYF. In DNA form, the CDR3 reads TGTGCCAGCAGCTTAGTACCCGGTTCCTCTGGAAACACCATATATTTT. The chain carries TRBV11-3 and TRBJ1-3; D remains ambiguous. The CDR3 spans 16 residues. Germline V gene data show CDR1 as SGHNT and CDR2 as YENEEA. Trimming removed 1 base at V and 0 bases at J, with 10 bases between.

The chain combines TRBV12-3 or TRBV12-4 with TRBJ2-7; no clear D. The CDR3 runs to 13 residues. Deletions cut 6 bases from V and 7 bases from J, with 16 bases between. As DNA, the CDR3 is TGTGCCAGCAGCCGTGGTAGGAACCGGGAGCAGTACTTC. This translates into CASSRGRNREQYF.

This clone has a single count. The V call is TRBV28, the J call TRBJ2-7; tentatively, D is TRBD1 (6 bases). The CDR3 consists of 15 residues. The V gene lost 7 bases and the J gene lost 6 bases, with 22 bases spanning the gap. Germline V lookup: CDR1 MDHEN, CDR2 SYDVKM. DNA of the CDR3: TGTGCCAGCACCATTCCGGGACAAGGCCCTCTCGAGCAGTACTTC. This codes for CASTIPGQGPLEQYF.

This chain uses TRBV6-5 with TRBJ1-5, with D maybe TRBD1 (6 bases). Germline values: CDR1 MNHEY, CDR2 SVGAGI. CDR3 length: 15 amino acids. Trimming stripped 6 bases from V and 0 bases from J, with 12 bases between. The CDR3 nucleotides are TGTGCCAGCAGGGTGACAGGCGATAGCAATCAGCCCCAGCATTTT. Encoded protein: CASRVTGDSNQPQHF.

This sequence joins TRBV29-1 and TRBJ1-1, with 7 bases lining up with TRBD1. The CDR3 totals 11 residues. Germline values: CDR1 SQVTM, CDR2 ANQGSEA. J was trimmed by 9 bases and V by 7 bases; bases with no gene match: 8. The CDR3 nucleotides are TGCAGCGCAGGACAGGAGACAAAAGCTTTCTTT. It specifies CSAGQETKAFF. The full variable domain, its missing parts supplied by reference TRBV29-1 and TRBJ1-1, is SAVISQKPSRDICQRGTSLTIQCQVDSQVTMMFWYRQQPGQSLTLIATANQGSEATYESGFVIDKFPISRPNLTFSTLTVSNMSPEDSSIYLCSAGQETKAFFGQGTRLTVV.